This T cell receptor beta chain was retrieved from a study of shared clonotypes between healthy human individuals (dated by TCRdb to between 2020 and 2021). The study in broad terms: The cohort comprised a couple of women and a few men aged 18 to 49 years. To increase sequencing depth and limit assay-specific biases, TCR repertoire library preparation and sequencing were carried out by different laboratories using diverse techniques. To estimate repertoire size and how much clonotype sharing occurs between individuals, the study deeply sequenced the blood TCR repertoires of about five healthy adults. Leukapheresis yielded between about 0.9 and 9 billion PBMCs per donor. For each donor, three plates each were used for CD4 naive and CD4 memory, two plates were used for CD8 naive, and one plate was used for CD8 memory. General study outcomes and caveats: Estimated clonotype richness was generally larger for naive than for memory subsets. Incomplete sequencing was indicated by rarefaction of sorted-subset datasets, despite the large sequencing depth. When several donors were compared, the shared fraction of clonotypes was 5% to 6.5% for naive CD4, approximately 3.5% for naive CD8, roughly 2.3% for memory CD4, and roughly 0.43% for memory CD8. The genetic and exposure-history diversity represented was limited by the small number of donors. Sampling was limited to blood, and TCR repertoires in tissue likely differ from TCR repertoires in blood. Clonotypes shared by all four sorted-subset donors showed higher generation probabilities than non-shared clonotypes. Pairwise subsampling indicated that sequencing depth was expected to affect the degree of clonotype sharing among donors.

Cut back by 5 bases and 0 bases, the V and J ends lie 8 bases apart. CDR1 and CDR2 are drawn from the germline V gene (reference sequence): MNHEY, SMNVEV. The CDR3 contains 14 residues, cysteine and phenylalanine counted. Only CDR3 DNA remains: 42 bases, in frame from the first base. TCR CDR3 regions were amplified from genomic DNA by multiplex PCR using the deep immunoSEQ assay. For each cell subset, the extracted genomic DNA was distributed evenly across all wells of several immunoSEQ 96-well plates, and each plate served as one replicate. For sorted subsets, each replicate PCR was loaded with approximately 200 ng genomic DNA, equivalent to some 27,000 T cell genomes. Purified libraries were measured with a Qubit 3.0 fluorometer, size-checked on a Bioanalyzer 2100, and measured again with the KAPA Library Quantification kit. Every immunoSEQ 96-well plate was sequenced on a dedicated single-read 150-cycle Illumina NextSeq 550 flow cell. From the authors' description of their analysis: Because the immunoSEQ output held only junctional sequences and lacked quality scores, the filtering could not match the filtering applied to full-length reads. To assign V/J genes and CDR3, sequences were annotated using PyIR, a Python wrapper for IgBLAST v1.9, with IMGT germline references. Any read was removed if the V/J assignment was weak (E-value above 1e-6), the CDR3 was missing, or the read contained stop codons, out-of-frame junctions, or ambiguous translated residues. V3J clonotypes were defined by identical inferred V gene, J gene, and CDR3 amino acid sequence. The percentage overlap between two repertoires was calculated by dividing the number of shared unique clonotypes by the size of the smaller repertoire. RTK rarefaction, the Chao1 estimator, and Recon v2.1 estimates of unobserved clonotypes were used to assess repertoire richness. Generation probabilities for all TCRbeta clonotypes obtained by the gDNA method from a few donors were computed using OLGA. TCRdb limited this immuneACCESS table to in-frame rearrangements with V and J called. A share of clones is missing; checked studies link under half to unresolved V genes, and the rest is unexplained. V and J calls and clone size are copied from that table; D and trimming were computed from the DNA. In this sample the table shows millions of clones, 90% to 95% of which occur a single time. Clones ranked in the top ten supply around 1.7% of the sample.

For the CD8 naive samples, CD45RO-negative cells were positively selected for CCR7, yielding a CD45RA+CCR7+ population from which TemRA cells were excluded. Healthy HIV-negative adults with no recently reported acute infections or vaccinations were included as donors. Only Caucasian adults living in Nashville, Tennessee, USA were represented among the donors. After blood collection by leukapheresis, PBMCs were isolated using Ficoll-Histopaque density gradient centrifugation and then cryopreserved in the vapor phase of liquid nitrogen. Analytical flow cytometry was used to check the purity and quantity of every magnetically sorted T cell population. Genomic DNA was isolated from each sorted fraction and quantified by UV absorbance on a Nanodrop 2000c. Details on this clone: Its target antigen remains unknown. No much larger clone exists at a distance of one base, and base qualities are not known.

Input material: naive CD8+ T cells from PBMCs. The cell subset or site tag for this specimen amounts to: CD45RA+CCR7+. This sequence originates from a man aged 18 to 35 in good health. Some clones in this sample may be carry-over from other donors' samples. This sequence uses TRBV27 and TRBJ2-4; too little of a D gene remains to name it. The nucleotides read TGTGCCAGCAGTATAGTGGGAGCCAAAAACATTCAGTACTTC. Its translation reads: CASSIVGAKNIQYF.